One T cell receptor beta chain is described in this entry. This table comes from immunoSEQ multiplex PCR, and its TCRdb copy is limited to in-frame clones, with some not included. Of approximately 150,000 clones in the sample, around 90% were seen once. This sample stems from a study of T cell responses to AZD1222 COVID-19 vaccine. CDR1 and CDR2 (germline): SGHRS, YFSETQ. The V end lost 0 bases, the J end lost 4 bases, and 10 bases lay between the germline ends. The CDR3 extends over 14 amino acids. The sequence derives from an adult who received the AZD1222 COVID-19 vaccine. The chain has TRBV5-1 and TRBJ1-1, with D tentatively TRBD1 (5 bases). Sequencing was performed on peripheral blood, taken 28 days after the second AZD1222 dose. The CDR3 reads CASSLAGGGTEAFF. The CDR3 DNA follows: TGCGCCAGCAGCTTGGCCGGGGGAGGCACTGAAGCTTTCTTT. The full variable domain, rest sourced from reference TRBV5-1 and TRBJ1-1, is KAGVTQTPRYLIKTRGQQVTLSCSPISGHRSVSWYQQTPGQGLQFLFEYFSETQRNKGNFPGRFSGRQFSNSRSEMNVSTLELGDSALYLCASSLAGGGTEAFFGQGTRLTVV.